A single sample gave rise to the 20 T cell receptor beta chains below, sequenced in a study of T cells in Graves' hyperthyroidism and ophthalmopathy. Amplification yielded TCR beta CDR3 regions, with RNA transcripts as the source. An initial round of RT-PCR targeting the TCR CDR3 relied on the HTBI primer set. TCRdb re-derived calls from the multiplex PCR reads in MiXCR, one entry per CDR3 protein. The sample yields hundreds of thousands of distinct CDR3 sequences, around 24% seen once. The specimen sequenced was blood. The source is a woman aged 30 to 39 with Graves' ophthalmopathy.

This clonotype was counted at least ten times. V is TRBV7-2 and J is TRBJ2-4; TRBD1 matches at 9 bases. Trimming cost V 1 base and J 6 bases; bases outside gene matches: 7. The CDR3 loop spans 16 amino acids. Per the germline V gene, CDR1 is SGHTA and CDR2 is FQGNSA. CDR3 DNA sequence: TGTGCCAGCAGCTTAGTCAGGCGGGGACAGGGAAACATTCAGTACTTC. Translation: CASSLVRRGQGNIQYF. Full variable domain (missing parts from reference TRBV7-2 and TRBJ2-4): GAGVSQSPSNKVTEKGKDVELRCDPISGHTALYWYRQSLGQGLEFLIYFQGNSAPDKSGLPSDRFSAERTGGSVSTLTIQRTQQEDSAVYLCASSLVRRGQGNIQYFGAGTRLSVL.

This clonotype was picked up many times. The genes are TRBV3-2 and TRBJ2-7; the D segment call TRBD2 is taken from the table without a DNA check. TRBV3-2 is tagged as a pseudogene. This CDR3 comprises 15 residues. CDR3 DNA sequence: TGTGCCAGCAGCCTAGCGGGACTAGCCGTAGACGAGCAGTACTTC. It specifies CASSLAGLAVDEQYF.

This clonotype has a count of ten or more. Mismatch with germline at one junction end may stem from a read error. V gene TRBV30 combines with J gene TRBJ1-2; D is possibly TRBD1 (5 bases). The CDR3 is 11 amino acids. CDR1 GTSNPN and CDR2 SVGIG come from the germline V gene (reference sequence). CDR3 bases: TGTGCCTGGAATACCGGGACTCTACACAACTTC. Translation gives CAWNTGTLHNF. Variable domain in full (rest from reference TRBV30 and TRBJ1-2): SQTIHQWPATLVQPVGSPLSLECTVEGTSNPNLYWYRQAAGRGLQLLFYSVGIGQISSEVPQNLSASRPQDRQFILSSKKLLLSDSGFYLCAWNTGTLHNFGSGTRLTVV.

This clonotype has a handful of counts. A read error is possible here, since a much larger clone lies one base away. The CDR3 region has the DNA TGTGCCAGCAGTGAGAAACCGGATACAGCCTTACAAGAGACCAAGTACTTC. It translates to CASSEKPDTALQETKYF. The chain carries TRBV6-1 and TRBJ2-5; D is unclear. This CDR3 is 17 amino acids long. Germline lookup yields CDR1 MNHNS and CDR2 SASEGT.

This clonotype was seen at least ten times. This rearrangement joins TRBV24-1 to TRBJ1-5; the D gene is possibly TRBD1 (6 bases). Germline loops: CDR1 KGHDR, CDR2 SFDVKD. Trimming left V 5 bases short and J 7 bases short, with 11 bases between. The CDR3 covers 13 residues. CDR3 sequence (DNA): TGTGCCACCAGTGTTGGGGGCGGGCAGCCCCAGCATTTT. Amino acids: CATSVGGGQPQHF.

This clonotype was detected ten times or more. The chain is built from TRBV6-1 and TRBJ1-2; 7 bases map to TRBD1. The V and J ends lost 0 bases and 2 bases, in that order; junction bases with no gene match: 9. The CDR3 runs 17 residues. Germline-derived CDR1 and CDR2 are MNHNS and SASEGT. CDR3 in DNA: TGTGCCAGCAGTGAAGCGTTTTCCCTGGACAGGAACTATGGCTACACCTTC. Translation: CASSEAFSLDRNYGYTF.

This clonotype was counted ten times or more. The gene calls are TRBV6-5 and TRBJ1-1; D is uncertain. This CDR3 contains 12 residues. V gave up 8 bases and J gave up 12 bases, with 19 bases separating them. Germline values: CDR1 MNHEY, CDR2 SVGAGI. In DNA, the CDR3 is TGTGCCAGCGTCCGGCCGCCGGACGAACCTTTCTTT. Amino acid sequence: CASVRPPDEPFF.

This clonotype was recorded at least ten times. Sequence at one end of the junction differs from germline and may be a read error. The V call is TRBV20-1, the J call TRBJ1-1, with 7 bases aligning to TRBD1. CDR1 and CDR2 (germline): DFQATT, SNEGSKA (reference sequence). This CDR3 has 12 residues. The CDR3 region has the DNA TGCAGTGCCAGAGCAGGGGGTTATGAAGCTTTCTTT. It codes for CSARAGGYEAFF.

This clonotype was recorded at least ten times. The chain employs TRBV6-1 and TRBJ2-7; D is undetermined. V was cut by 8 bases and J by 4 bases, with 9 bases left in between. The CDR3 loop spans 11 amino acids. CDR1 and CDR2 (germline): MNHNS, SASEGT. CDR3 nucleotide sequence: TGTGCCAGCGGACGAAGGTACGAGCAGTACTTC. Encoded protein: CASGRRYEQYF.

This clonotype has ten or more counts. V and J are TRBV30 and TRBJ2-7, with TRBD2 as a possible D gene (6 bases). Germline-derived CDR1 and CDR2 are GTSNPN and SVGIG (reference sequence). This CDR3 spans 14 amino acids. V was clipped by 1 base and J by 1 base, with 11 bases between them. CDR3 residues: CAWSAGTGSYEQYF. The CDR3 DNA reads TGTGCCTGGAGTGCCGGGACTGGTTCCTACGAGCAGTACTTC. Complete variable domain (other parts from reference TRBV30 and TRBJ2-7): SQTIHQWPATLVQPVGSPLSLECTVEGTSNPNLYWYRQAAGRGLQLLFYSVGIGQISSEVPQNLSASRPQDRQFILSSKKLLLSDSGFYLCAWSAGTGSYEQYFGPGTRLTVT.

This clonotype was seen ten or more times. The CDR3 nucleotides read TGCGCCAGCAGCCCCAAACTAGGACCCTACGAGCAGTACTTC. This gives the protein CASSPKLGPYEQYF. V usage is TRBV4-3 and J usage is TRBJ2-7, with D perhaps matching TRBD2 (5 bases). Germline V gene lookup returns CDR1 LGHNA and CDR2 YSLEER. The CDR3 has 14 amino acids. Trimming shortened V by 4 bases and J by 2 bases, and 12 bases separated the two germline ends.

This clonotype occurred many times. The chain couples TRBV10-3 to TRBJ2-7; TRBD1 agrees at 10 bases. The germline gives CDR1 ENHRY, CDR2 SYGVKD. J gave up 6 bases and V 5 bases, and 13 bases lay outside the gene matches. The CDR3 has 16 residues. As DNA, the CDR3 is TGTGCCATCAGTACCACCGGGACAGGGGCCCTCGGCGAGCAGTACTTC. Translation: CAISTTGTGALGEQYF.

This clonotype was counted ten times or more. J is TRBJ1-3 and V is TRBV10-2; D unresolved. The CDR3 has 14 amino acids. Germline V lookup: CDR1 WSHSY, CDR2 SAAADI. The V and J ends lost 2 bases and 0 bases respectively, with 5 bases between them. CDR3 residues: CASSENSSGNTIYF. The CDR3 DNA sequence: TGCGCCAGCAGTGAGAACTCCTCTGGAAACACCATATATTTT.

This clonotype was detected ten times or more. V and J are TRBV6-1 and TRBJ2-1, with D perhaps TRBD2 (7 bases). The CDR3 consists of 17 residues. Trimming removed 3 bases at V and 3 bases at J, with 18 bases between. The V gene's germline CDR1 is MNHNS and CDR2 SASEGT. This CDR3 is CASSDGEGGAIYNEQFF. The CDR3 DNA reads TGTGCCAGCAGTGACGGAGAAGGGGGGGCTATCTACAATGAGCAGTTCTTC.

The gene calls are TRBV30 and TRBJ1-1; 8 bases are a match to TRBD1. The CDR3 extends over 14 amino acids. Germline V gene data show CDR1 as GTSNPN and CDR2 as SVGIG (reference sequence). V trimming: 2 bases; J trimming: 1 base; junction bases outside the gene matches: 3. The DNA for the CDR3 is TGTGCCTGGAGTACTGGACAGGGGAACACTGAAGCTTTCTTT. It is translated as CAWSTGQGNTEAFF.

This clonotype was picked up many times. The chain combines TRBV19 with TRBJ1-5, with D possibly being TRBD1 (5 bases). CDR1 and CDR2 from the germline V gene are LNHDA and SQIVND (reference sequence). V was cut by 6 bases and J by 2 bases, with 14 bases left in between. There are 15 residues in the CDR3. CDR3 nucleotides: TGTGCCAGTAGCCCGTGGGGCTTGGGCAATCAGCCCCAGCATTTT. Translating it yields CASSPWGLGNQPQHF. Based on the CDR3 plus reference TRBV19 and TRBJ1-5, the full variable domain is DGGITQSPKYLFRKEGQNVTLSCEQNLNHDAMYWYRQDPGQGLRLIYYSQIVNDFQKGDIAEGYSVSREKKESFPLTVTSAQKNPTAFYLCASSPWGLGNQPQHFGDGTRLSIL.

The chain couples TRBV28 to TRBJ2-7; D might be TRBD1 or TRBD2, each matching 5 bases. V gave up 6 bases and J gave up 4 bases, with 25 bases separating them. The V gene's germline CDR1 is MDHEN and CDR2 SYDVKM. CDR3 length equals 17 residues. The CDR3 bases are TGTGCCAGCAGCGGCCTGACTATAGGGGTCACGATTTACGAGCAGTACTTC. Protein sequence: CASSGLTIGVTIYEQYF.

There are a few counts of this clonotype. This chain uses TRBV4-2 with TRBJ1-5; 7 bases are a match to TRBD1. V lost 4 bases, J lost 4 bases, and 10 bases stayed unmatched. Germline CDR1 is LGHNA and CDR2 is YNFKEQ. The CDR3 is 16 residues long. CDR3 amino acids: CASSRTTTGENQPQHF. As DNA, the CDR3 is TGTGCCAGCAGCCGGACTACCACAGGGGAGAATCAGCCCCAGCATTTT.

The chain uses TRBV19 and TRBJ1-1, with TRBD1 matching over 7 bases. Looked up from germline, CDR1 is LNHDA and CDR2 is SQIVND (reference sequence). V gave up 9 bases and J gave up 4 bases; unmatched junction bases: 11. This CDR3 is built from 14 residues. The CDR3 is CASFRQGGGTEAFF. DNA of the CDR3: TGTGCCAGCTTCCGACAGGGTGGGGGCACTGAAGCTTTCTTT.

This clonotype has a count of ten or more. At one end the junction does not follow the germline gene, possibly because of a read error. The gene calls are TRBV6-2 or TRBV6-3 and TRBJ1-3; D not certain. Germline-derived CDR1 and CDR2 are MNHEY and SVGEGT. The CDR3 length is 11 residues. The CDR3 is CASRAGNTIHF. The CDR3 DNA reads as TGTGCCAGCAGGGCTGGAAACACCATACATTTT.